This TCR beta chain was sequenced for a study of blood T cell repertoires in COVID-19. The CDR3 runs to 15 residues. Germline V gives CDR1 SGHRS, CDR2 YFSETQ. The V gene lost 4 bases and the J gene lost 6 bases, with 18 bases spanning the gap. Assay: immunoSEQ multiplex PCR; the TCRdb copy retains only in-frame clones and omits some. The repertoire consists of some 110,000 clones, with 82% occurring once and the leading ten covering approximately 7.9%. The gene calls are TRBV5-1 and TRBJ2-3; no clear D. The sequenced sample consisted of peripheral blood. This TCR came from a man in his 70s with acute or convalescent COVID-19. Here the CDR3 DNA reads TGCGCCAGCAGCCCCAACACTAATACCGCCGATACGCAGTATTTT. It codes for CASSPNTNTADTQYF.